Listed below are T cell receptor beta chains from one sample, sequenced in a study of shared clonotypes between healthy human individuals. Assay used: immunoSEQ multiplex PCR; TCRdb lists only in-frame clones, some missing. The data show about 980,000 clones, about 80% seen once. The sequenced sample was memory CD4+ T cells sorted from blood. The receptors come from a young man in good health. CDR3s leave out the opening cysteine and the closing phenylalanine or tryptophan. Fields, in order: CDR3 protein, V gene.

CDR3aa: ASGQPSYQPQH
v_gene: TRBV19

CDR3aa: ASSLGGYNEKLF
v_gene: TRBV5-1

CDR3aa: ASSLGTYEQY
v_gene: TRBV7-9

CDR3aa: ASSPGQALAKNIQY
v_gene: TRBV7-2

CDR3aa: SVGGLAGGSTDTQY
v_gene: TRBV29-1

CDR3aa: ASSWGPTATNEKLF
v_gene: TRBV5-6

CDR3aa: ASPKGNPRTDTQY
v_gene: TRBV14

CDR3aa: ASSESVHAGKREQF
v_gene: TRBV10-2

CDR3aa: ASSGLAGAPGELF
v_gene: TRBV5-4

CDR3aa: ASSLEGSGGGYGYT
v_gene: TRBV5-5

CDR3aa: ASSLGYEQY
v_gene: TRBV6-5

CDR3aa: ASSPRSGSRYNEQF
v_gene: TRBV7-9

CDR3aa: ASSLASGRYEQY
v_gene: TRBV14

CDR3aa: ASGPGQGGTEAF
v_gene: TRBV5-1

CDR3aa: ASSARQGKNTEAF
v_gene: TRBV5-1

CDR3aa: ASSLLGIYEQY
v_gene: TRBV5-6

CDR3aa: ASGGRDSNQPQH
v_gene: TRBV10-3

CDR3aa: ASSLDQRDRVYREQY
v_gene: TRBV7-2

CDR3aa: AWMSSYEQY
v_gene: TRBV30

CDR3aa: SVGTSGGPGTQY
v_gene: TRBV29-1

CDR3aa: ASVRAGLPSGANVLT
v_gene: TRBV28

CDR3aa: ASSVDVLSANVLT
v_gene: TRBV9

CDR3aa: APLGEQY
v_gene: TRBV19

CDR3aa: ASSFRNQPQH
v_gene: TRBV5-6

CDR3aa: ASSSIPSTGSYEQY
v_gene: TRBV7-9

CDR3aa: ASSQEGDRGFVGANVLT
v_gene: TRBV4-1

CDR3aa: ASIGVTDTQY
v_gene: TRBV19

CDR3aa: ASSNSGGPLGEQF
v_gene: TRBV5-1

CDR3aa: ASSHGQGADSLKNIQY
v_gene: TRBV4-3

CDR3aa: ASSEGRGALEKLF
v_gene: TRBV6-1

CDR3aa: ASSNSGGGGRDTQY
v_gene: TRBV7-8

CDR3aa: ASSPFGRDGYT
v_gene: TRBV7-9

CDR3aa: ASSLVRGRVTDTQY
v_gene: TRBV7-8

CDR3aa: ASSPWDLIGYEQY
v_gene: TRBV14

CDR3aa: ASSLPIRHYESQETQY
v_gene: TRBV5-6

CDR3aa: ASSLEGQGKVGYT
v_gene: TRBV11-2

CDR3aa: AWSSHPLGEQF
v_gene: TRBV30

CDR3aa: ASSWSAGETQY
v_gene: TRBV5-1

CDR3aa: ASSQLGSLNQPQH
v_gene: TRBV18

CDR3aa: ASSYDTEAF
v_gene: TRBV5-1

CDR3aa: ASSLSFGSYNEQF
v_gene: TRBV7-2

CDR3aa: ASSQLENSPLH
v_gene: TRBV7-9

CDR3aa: ASSSKGIRVGDEQY
v_gene: TRBV27

CDR3aa: ASSYREANIQY
v_gene: TRBV6-6

CDR3aa: ASSPRQGPGQETQY
v_gene: TRBV18

CDR3aa: ASSVSGSEQY
v_gene: TRBV2

CDR3aa: ASSLGGDTKSSGYT
v_gene: TRBV5-1

CDR3aa: ASSLVLELF
v_gene: TRBV7-9

CDR3aa: ASSLSGGQGETQY
v_gene: TRBV7-3

CDR3aa: ASSKLTGTGVETQY
v_gene: TRBV7-9